Following are 7 T cell receptor beta chains from one sample sequenced in a study of cytomegalovirus exposure and HLA in healthy donors. Assay: immunoSEQ multiplex PCR; the TCRdb copy retains only in-frame clones and omits some. Of about 200,000 clones listed, roughly 77% were seen once; the top ten hold 0.95% to 1.5%. The sample taken for sequencing was PBMCs. The source of these receptors is a woman in her 30s in good health and CMV-seronegative.

This clone was seen repeatedly, ten times or more. CDR3 region: CASSLMGGGAQETQYF. CDR3 DNA sequence: TGTGCCAGCAGTCTAATGGGGGGAGGAGCCCAAGAGACCCAGTACTTC. This chain uses TRBV25-1 with TRBJ2-5, with a weak D call TRBD2 (6 bases). CDR3 size: 16 residues. Deletions cut 5 bases from V and 1 base from J, with 17 bases between. Germline V gene sequence: CDR1 MGHDK, CDR2 SYGVNS.

This clone was seen once. The CDR3 spells CASSSGGRTGTYEQYF. The CDR3 region has the DNA TGTGCCAGCAGCTCAGGGGGCCGGACGGGGACCTACGAGCAGTACTTC. This chain links TRBV11-2 with TRBJ2-7; 8 bases fit TRBD1. Germline-derived CDR1 and CDR2 are SGHAT and FQNNGV. The CDR3 totals 16 residues. With 4 bases clipped from V and 2 bases from J, the junction kept 10 bases outside the gene matches.

This clone showed up just once. This chain links TRBV4-1 with TRBJ1-6; TRBD1 matches at 8 bases. CDR1 and CDR2 from the germline V gene are MGHRA and YSYEKL. V shed 5 bases, J shed 7 bases, and the junction held 7 bases outside the gene matches. This CDR3 is 15 amino acids long. The CDR3 DNA reads TGCGCCAGCAGCGGGGGGACAGGAGTAAATTCACCCCTCCACTTT. Protein: CASSGGTGVNSPLHF.

The sample holds one count of this clone. The J gene is TRBJ1-4, the V gene TRBV9; the match to TRBD1 covers 9 bases. CDR3 length: 15 amino acids. Germline V gene lookup returns CDR1 SGDLS and CDR2 YYNGEE. The trim removed 4 bases at V and 7 bases at J, leaving 8 bases unmatched. Here the CDR3 DNA reads TGTGCCAGCAGCACTAACGGACAGGGGATTGAAAAACTGTTTTTT. As protein: CASSTNGQGIEKLFF.

The rearrangement links TRBV7-9 to TRBJ1-1; maybe TRBD1 (6 bases). The CDR3 length is 14 residues. V was shortened by 5 bases and J by 1 base, with 11 bases between the two germline ends. Germline V gene data show CDR1 as SEHNR and CDR2 as FQNEAQ (reference sequence). CDR3 in amino acids: CASSEQGWNTEAFF. CDR3 nucleotide sequence: TGTGCCAGCAGCGAACAGGGATGGAACACTGAAGCTTTCTTT.

There are a few counts of this clone. V and J are TRBV30 and TRBJ1-5, with no clear D. Germline V lookup: CDR1 GTSNPN, CDR2 SVGIG (reference sequence). The V and J ends lost 2 bases and 4 bases respectively, with 9 bases between them. This CDR3 is built from 13 residues. The DNA for the CDR3 is TGTGCCTGGAGTCTGCGTGAGAATCAGCCCCAGCATTTT. The encoded protein is CAWSLRENQPQHF.

This clone has only one observation. J is TRBJ1-3 and V is TRBV9; D gene unclear. CDR1 is SGDLS and CDR2 is YYNGEE in the germline V gene. V shed 3 bases and J shed 0 bases, with 16 bases lying between them. This CDR3 region has 17 residues. The CDR3 here is CASSAAGGLNSGNTIYF. The CDR3 bases are TGTGCCAGCAGCGCCGCCGGAGGTCTCAACTCTGGAAACACCATATATTTT.